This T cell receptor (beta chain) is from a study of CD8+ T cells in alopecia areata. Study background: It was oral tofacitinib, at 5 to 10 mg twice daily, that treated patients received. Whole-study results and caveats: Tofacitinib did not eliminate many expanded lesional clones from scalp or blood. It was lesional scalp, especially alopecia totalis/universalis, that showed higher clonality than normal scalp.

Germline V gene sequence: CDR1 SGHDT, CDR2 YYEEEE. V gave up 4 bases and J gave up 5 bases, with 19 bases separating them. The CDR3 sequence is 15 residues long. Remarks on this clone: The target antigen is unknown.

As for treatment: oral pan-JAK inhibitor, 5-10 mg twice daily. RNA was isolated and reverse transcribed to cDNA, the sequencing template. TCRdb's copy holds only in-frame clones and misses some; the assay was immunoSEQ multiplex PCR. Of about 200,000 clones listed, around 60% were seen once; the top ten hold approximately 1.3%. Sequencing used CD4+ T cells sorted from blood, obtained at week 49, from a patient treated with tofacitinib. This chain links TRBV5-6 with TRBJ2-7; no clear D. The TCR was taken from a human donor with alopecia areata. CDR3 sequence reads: CASSPPVGGRNEQYF. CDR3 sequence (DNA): TGTGCCAGCAGCCCACCTGTGGGCGGTAGGAACGAGCAGTACTTC.